Listed below are T cell receptor beta chains from one sample, sequenced in a study of breast tumors, draining lymph nodes, adjacent tissues. Via MiXCR, TCRdb re-called the multiplex PCR reads, giving one row per CDR3 protein. The sample carries approximately 130,000 distinct CDR3 sequences, around 20% recorded once. Specimen: axillary lymph node tissue. All receptors derive from a female donor with breast cancer. Some clones in this sample may be carry-over from other donors' samples. Each CDR3 is given with its conserved first and last residue. A D gene is named only where the DNA matches it firmly. Expanded clones get a size class; other rows say once, few or many, or leave the size out.

CDR3 length	V gene	J gene	D gene	clone size	CDR3 protein	CDR3 DNA
17	TRBV28	TRBJ2-2	TRBD1	-	CASSLLRTGLLTAELFF	TGTGCCAGCAGTTTATTGCGGACAGGGCTCCTCACCGCGGAGCTGTTTTTT
16	TRBV7-9	TRBJ2-7	TRBD2	many	CASSLTYSGRGYEQYF	TGTGCCAGCAGCTTAACCTATAGCGGGAGAGGCTACGAGCAGTACTTC
13	TRBV3-1	TRBJ2-3	-	many	CASSKGLYDTQYF	TGTGCCAGCAGCAAAGGGCTTTACGATACGCAGTATTTT
15	TRBV24-1	TRBJ2-3	-	medium-sized	CATSERANYADTQYF	TGTGCCACCAGTGAGCGGGCAAATTATGCAGATACGCAGTATTTT
14	TRBV7-8	TRBJ2-1	-	many	CASSPQRIGNEQFF	TGTGCCAGCAGCCCCCAGAGGATCGGAAATGAGCAGTTCTTC
16	TRBV24-1	TRBJ2-7	TRBD2	many	CATSDPASGSSYEQYF	TGTGCCACCAGTGACCCCGCTAGCGGGAGCTCCTACGAGCAGTACTTC
15	TRBV5-1	TRBJ2-5	TRBD1	many	CASSIGTGGEETQYF	TGCGCCAGCAGCATCGGGACAGGCGGGGAAGAGACCCAGTACTTC
16	TRBV19	TRBJ1-2	TRBD1	-	CASRSRDSGFRNGYTF	TGTGCCAGTAGAAGCAGGGACAGTGGCTTTCGTAATGGCTACACCTTC
12	TRBV7-6	TRBJ2-3	-	many	CASSAGLDTQYF	TGTGCCAGCAGCGCTGGGTTAGATACGCAGTATTTT
14	TRBV7-3	TRBJ2-3	-	many	CASSPGESTDTQYF	TGTGCCAGCAGCCCGGGGGAGAGCACAGATACGCAGTATTTT
13	TRBV5-6	TRBJ2-1	TRBD1	many	CASSLEERTGQFF	TGTGCCAGCAGCTTGGAAGAAAGGACAGGGCAGTTCTTC
13	TRBV12-3/TRBV12-4	TRBJ2-1	TRBD1	many	CASSPGQIYEQFF	TGTGCCAGCAGTCCGGGACAGATTTATGAGCAGTTCTTC
13	TRBV19	TRBJ1-2	-	many	CASSRRGEDGYTF	TGTGCCAGTTCTCGTAGGGGGGAGGATGGCTACACCTTC
15	TRBV5-4	TRBJ2-5	TRBD1	-	CASSLQGGWQETQYF	TGTGCCAGCAGCTTGCAAGGGGGCTGGCAAGAGACCCAGTACTTC
17	TRBV6-1	TRBJ1-6	-	many	CASSSVGGAFNNSPLHF	TGTGCCAGCAGTTCGGTGGGGGGGGCGTTCAATAATTCACCCCTCCACTTT
13	TRBV4-1	TRBJ2-1	-	many	CASSREDYNEQFF	TGCGCCAGCAGTCGCGAAGATTACAATGAGCAGTTCTTC
18	TRBV12-3/TRBV12-4	TRBJ2-3	-	-	CASSWELKEGGEGDTQYF	TGTGCCAGCAGTTGGGAATTAAAGGAGGGGGGTGAGGGAGATACGCAGTATTTT
15	TRBV2	TRBJ1-4	-	many	CASSEAAAPNEKLFF	TGTGCCAGCAGTGAAGCGGCGGCCCCGAATGAAAAACTGTTTTTT
14	TRBV3-1	TRBJ2-7	-	many	CASSPTDGTYEQYF	TGTGCCAGCAGCCCCACCGACGGAACCTACGAGCAGTACTTC
15	TRBV5-1	TRBJ2-1	-	many	CASSFAGPPTNEQFF	TGCGCCAGCAGCTTTGCAGGGCCCCCGACCAATGAGCAGTTCTTC
14	TRBV20-1	TRBJ1-5	-	many	CSASDSYSNQPQHF	TGCAGTGCAAGTGACAGCTATAGCAATCAGCCCCAGCATTTT
16	TRBV10-2	TRBJ2-5	-	many	CASSDPGQGIRETQYF	TGCGCCAGCAGTGACCCGGGCCAGGGGATTAGGGAGACCCAGTACTTC
18	TRBV6-5	TRBJ1-6	TRBD1	many	CASRSNMGQGLDNSPLHF	TGTGCCAGCAGATCTAACATGGGACAGGGGCTTGATAATTCACCCCTCCACTTT
14	TRBV20-1	TRBJ2-3	-	many	CSARDRKGGDTQYF	TGCAGTGCTAGAGATCGTAAGGGTGGGGATACGCAGTATTTT
16	TRBV11-2	TRBJ2-7	-	-	CASSLGLDSGSYEQYF	TGTGCCAGCAGCTTGGGCCTAGATAGCGGATCCTACGAGCAGTACTTC
13	TRBV20-1	TRBJ2-7	TRBD1	many	CSATGTGGFGQYF	TGCAGTGCTACCGGGACAGGGGGCTTCGGGCAGTACTTC
16	TRBV7-2	TRBJ2-2	TRBD2	once	CASSRISGRAAGELFF	TGTGCCAGCAGCCGAATTAGCGGGAGGGCCGCCGGGGAGCTGTTTTTT
14	TRBV24-1	TRBJ1-2	TRBD1	many	CATSDPGQGEGYTF	TGTGCCACCAGTGACCCGGGACAGGGTGAAGGCTACACCTTC
14	TRBV20-1	TRBJ2-3	-	many	CSAPDEASTDTQYF	TGCAGTGCTCCGGACGAAGCTAGCACAGATACGCAGTATTTT
16	TRBV10-3	TRBJ1-5	TRBD1	many	CAISKDRGDFNQPQHF	TGTGCCATCAGTAAGGACAGGGGCGATTTTAATCAGCCCCAGCATTTT
15	TRBV9	TRBJ2-7	TRBD1	many	CASSVGTGLAYEQYF	TGTGCCAGCAGCGTAGGGACAGGCCTAGCCTACGAGCAGTACTTC
14	TRBV18	TRBJ2-5	-	many	CASSYGTRQETQYF	TGTGCCAGCTCATACGGAACTAGACAAGAGACCCAGTACTTC
16	TRBV27	TRBJ2-3	TRBD2	few	CASKPLGTSATDTQYF	TGTGCCAGCAAACCCCTCGGGACTAGCGCCACAGATACGCAGTATTTT
16	TRBV5-1	TRBJ2-1	-	-	CASSSEASERVDEQFF	TGCGCCAGCAGCTCCGAGGCTAGCGAGAGGGTAGATGAGCAGTTCTTC
15	TRBV5-5	TRBJ1-2	-	many	CASSTLQGYPSTGAF	TGTGCCAGCAGCACCCTACAGGGTTACCCCTCTACTGGCGCCTTC
15	TRBV9	TRBJ2-5	-	many	CASSARDAARETQYF	TGTGCCAGCAGCGCCCGAGATGCAGCTCGAGAGACCCAGTACTTC
13	TRBV2	TRBJ1-5	TRBD1	many	CASRGQGIQPQHF	TGTGCCAGCCGGGGACAGGGGATTCAGCCCCAGCATTTT